These T cell receptor beta chains were read from a single sample in a study of T cell responses to AZD1222 COVID-19 vaccine. Data came from immunoSEQ multiplex PCR; TCRdb stores just in-frame clones and leaves some out. The sample shows 100,000 or so clones, 65% to 90% of them seen only once. Sequences were derived from peripheral blood, sampled on day 0 of AZD1222 vaccination. These TCRs come from an adult in good health. Each CDR3 is given with its conserved first and last residue. The order of the fields is J gene, V gene, D gene, CDR3 protein. The D gene is left open where the match is weak.

TRBJ1-2,TRBV3-1/TRBV3-2,NA,CASSQDQSPVLGYTF
TRBJ2-1,TRBV6-2/TRBV6-3,NA,CASSYWGRGDFNEQFF
TRBJ2-7,TRBV6-5,NA,CASSKVGEQYF
TRBJ2-7,TRBV2,NA,CASREQGRIGAEQYF
TRBJ1-2,TRBV14,NA,CASSSRGTNYGYTF
TRBJ1-1,TRBV4-2,NA,CASSQSRGTEAFF
TRBJ1-2,TRBV11-2,TRBD1,CASSLVGTGGGYTF
TRBJ2-1,TRBV7-9,NA,CASSLVTAEVNEQFF
TRBJ1-5,TRBV7-9,NA,CASSSQGDQPQHF
TRBJ1-1,TRBV27,TRBD1,CASRTGLGGTEAFF
TRBJ2-6,TRBV6-1,NA,CASSEAWPGVLGANVLTF
TRBJ2-7,TRBV7-2,NA,CASSLAFQGYEQYF
TRBJ2-7,TRBV5-8,NA,CASSFTGATYEQYF
TRBJ2-2,TRBV9,NA,CASSVAIGTGELFF
TRBJ2-7,TRBV3-1/TRBV3-2,NA,CASSQQASGFYEQYF
TRBJ1-4,TRBV5-5,NA,CASSLGQGEGYVFF
TRBJ2-1,TRBV7-8,TRBD1,CASSKTAGQGYNEQFF
TRBJ1-2,TRBV19,NA,CATFFSPGSRGGYTF
TRBJ1-6,TRBV21-1,NA,CASTANRDRGYNSPLHF
TRBJ1-1,TRBV7-9,NA,CASSFKNENTEAFF
TRBJ1-1,TRBV7-9,NA,CASSLATGKDEAFF
TRBJ2-3,TRBV7-2,NA,CASSLFSSTDTQYF
TRBJ2-1,TRBV5-4,TRBD2,CASSLGLAGYNEQFF
TRBJ2-2,TRBV5-1,NA,CASSLYPSENTGELFF
TRBJ2-1,TRBV11-2,NA,CASSLSGTYNEQFF
TRBJ2-7,TRBV12-3/TRBV12-4,NA,CASRQAHSKEQYF
TRBJ2-7,TRBV27,NA,CASSLGGVVEQYF
TRBJ2-7,TRBV29-1,NA,CSVGGTEHEQYF
TRBJ2-2,TRBV15,TRBD2,CATSPRAGTSGTANTGELFF
TRBJ1-2,TRBV4-1,TRBD1,CASSPGQNYGYTF
TRBJ2-7,TRBV2,TRBD1,CASSGDRVRDEQYF
TRBJ1-2,TRBV5-1,NA,CASRLDANYGYTF
TRBJ1-1,TRBV7-7,NA,CASSAGLGTEAFF
TRBJ2-7,TRBV6-6,NA,CASSSQIPSSYEQYF
TRBJ2-7,TRBV6-4,NA,CASSEGHGYEQYF
TRBJ2-7,TRBV19,NA,CASKGGYEQYF
TRBJ2-7,TRBV18,NA,CASSPARGNYEQYF
TRBJ2-1,TRBV6-1,TRBD2,CASSETLTSGGRGEQFF
TRBJ1-2,TRBV15,NA,CATSPQGRGYGYTF
TRBJ2-2,TRBV3-1/TRBV3-2,NA,CASSQAYPNTGELFF
TRBJ2-7,TRBV2,NA,CASKQGYEQYF
TRBJ2-3,TRBV7-2,NA,CASSPGASTDTQYF
TRBJ2-2,TRBV7-2,NA,CASSPYTGELFF
TRBJ1-5,TRBV19,NA,CASSINPGSNQPQHF
TRBJ1-5,TRBV6-1,NA,CASSEALRQGNQPQHF
TRBJ2-7,TRBV19,NA,CASSPQGAGAAYEQYF
TRBJ1-2,TRBV15,TRBD1,CATSSPTGDAYGYTF
TRBJ2-5,TRBV5-6,TRBD1,CASSPGTGEGETQYF
TRBJ2-3,TRBV30,TRBD1,CAWMTGDTQYF
TRBJ2-7,TRBV13,TRBD1,CASSLRRGHEQYF
TRBJ1-2,TRBV30,NA,CAWRTPGGTVNYGYTF
TRBJ2-4,TRBV2,TRBD1,CASSDPDRGNIQYF
TRBJ2-6,TRBV19,NA,CASGRGDGANVLTF